The next 23 T cell receptor beta chains were all read from a single sample in a study of beta chain features in type 1 diabetes. Sequencing targeted expressed TCRB transcripts, as all isolated RNA had been reverse transcribed. TCRdb's table, derived via immunoSEQ multiplex PCR, lists solely in-frame clones and lacks some. Found here are more than 150,000 clones, less than 9.5% of them singletons; the top ten hold 2.3%. Sequencing was carried out using central memory CD4+ T cells from blood. The origin of the receptors is a woman between 18 and 29 years old in good health.

The sample holds a few counts of this clone. The rearrangement uses TRBV30 and TRBJ2-1; 7 bases are a match to TRBD2. This CDR3 region has 14 residues. The germline CDR1 and CDR2 sequences are GTSNPN and SVGIG (reference sequence). V lost 4 bases to trimming and J lost 9 bases; unmatched junction nucleotides: 12. The CDR3 sequence: CAWNWGRADGEQFF. The CDR3 coding sequence is TGTGCCTGGAATTGGGGGAGGGCCGACGGTGAGCAGTTCTTC.

For this clone: One end of the junction fails to match germline, which may point to a read error. This chain joins TRBV7-2 and TRBJ1-1; the D gene is possibly TRBD1 (5 bases). Germline lookup yields CDR1 SGHTA and CDR2 FQGNSA. This CDR3 comprises 11 residues. CDR3 amino acids: CASSLSETALF. CDR3 DNA sequence: TGTGCCAGCAGCTTAAGTGAGACAGCTCTCTTT.

The V call is TRBV9, the J call TRBJ2-5, with 10 bases identical to TRBD2. V shed 0 bases, J shed 5 bases, and the junction held 7 bases outside the gene matches. Germline lookup yields CDR1 SGDLS and CDR2 YYNGEE. This CDR3 has 16 residues. The CDR3 region has the DNA TGTGCCAGCAGCGTAGGAGCGGGAGGGCCCGGGGAGACCCAGTACTTC. Translated, it gives CASSVGAGGPGETQYF. The complete variable domain, with remaining parts taken from reference TRBV9 and TRBJ2-5, reads DSGVTQTPKHLITATGQRVTLRCSPRSGDLSVYWYQQSLDQGLQFLIQYYNGEERAKGNILERFSAQQFPDLHSELNLSSLELGDSALYFCASSVGAGGPGETQYFGPGTRLLVL.

This clone came up a few times. This chain uses TRBV6-5 with TRBJ2-5; D might be TRBD1 (5 bases). CDR1 is MNHEY, CDR2 SVGAGI, per germline. The CDR3 runs 14 residues. Trimming stripped 4 bases from V and 4 bases from J, with 13 bases between. The CDR3 region is CASSSIRVGETQYF. The CDR3 DNA is TGTGCCAGCAGTTCCATCAGGGTCGGAGAGACCCAGTACTTC.

The chain couples TRBV11-3 to TRBJ2-3; possibly TRBD2 for D (6 bases). CDR1 and CDR2 (germline): SGHNT, YENEEA. The CDR3 has 15 residues. Trimming left V 5 bases short and J 1 base short, with 13 bases between. The CDR3 region has the DNA TGTGCCAGCAGCCCCGGCGGCGGGGGCACAGATACGCAGTATTTT. It specifies CASSPGGGGTDTQYF. The whole variable domain, filled in from reference TRBV11-3 and TRBJ2-3, reads EAGVVQSPRYKIIEKKQPVAFWCNPISGHNTLYWYLQNLGQGPELLIRYENEEAVDDSQLPKDRFSAERLKGVDSTLKIQPAELGDSAVYLCASSPGGGGTDTQYFGPGTRLTVL.

The chain links TRBV30 to TRBJ1-2, with D maybe TRBD1 (5 bases). The CDR3 contains 14 residues. Germline CDR1 and CDR2: GTSNPN and SVGIG (reference sequence). The V and J ends lost 2 bases and 4 bases respectively, with 14 bases between them. Written as DNA, the CDR3 is TGTGCCTGGAGTACACCGGGGGGTATCTATGGCTACACCTTC. This translates into CAWSTPGGIYGYTF. The whole variable domain, filled in from reference TRBV30 and TRBJ1-2, reads SQTIHQWPATLVQPVGSPLSLECTVEGTSNPNLYWYRQAAGRGLQLLFYSVGIGQISSEVPQNLSASRPQDRQFILSSKKLLLSDSGFYLCAWSTPGGIYGYTFGSGTRLTVV.

This clone was detected a few times. The chain carries TRBV30 and TRBJ1-2, with 8 nucleotides matching TRBD1. Unmatched junction bases numbered 4, after V lost 3 bases and J lost 4 bases. Germline loops: CDR1 GTSNPN, CDR2 SVGIG (reference sequence). The CDR3 loop spans 13 amino acids. The CDR3 here is CAWRIQGAYGYTF. The CDR3 nucleotides are TGTGCCTGGAGGATCCAGGGGGCCTATGGCTACACCTTC.

There are a few counts of this clone. The rearrangement joins TRBV7-2 to TRBJ2-2, with D perhaps matching TRBD2 (6 bases). The germline V and J ends were trimmed by 1 base and 5 bases, with 8 bases remaining between them. Per the germline V gene, CDR1 is SGHTA and CDR2 is FQGNSA. This CDR3 has 14 residues. The CDR3 loop is CASSLGRGTGELFF. CDR3 DNA sequence: TGTGCCAGCAGCTTAGGACGGGGGACCGGGGAGCTGTTTTTT.

This clone was observed a handful of times. The junction differs from germline at one of its ends, possibly a read error. The V gene is TRBV7-6, the J gene TRBJ1-5; tentatively, D is TRBD1 (5 bases). CDR3 length: 12 amino acids. The V gene's germline CDR1 is SGHVS and CDR2 FNYEAQ. DNA of the CDR3: TGTGCCAGCAGCTTACCCGCGGGACCCTTCTATTTT. Residues: CASSLPAGPFYF.

By share, this clone counts as medium-sized. The rearrangement links TRBV7-9 to TRBJ2-7; 8 bases align to TRBD1. J lost 5 bases, V lost 5 bases, and 2 bases had no gene match. Germline CDR1 is SEHNR and CDR2 is FQNEAQ (reference sequence). This CDR3 contains 12 residues. The CDR3 region has the DNA TGTGCCAGCAGCCCGACAGGGGACGAGCAGTACTTC. Encoded protein: CASSPTGDEQYF.

The CDR3 DNA is TGTGCCAGCTCACCACAAAGACAGGGTTTCGGAGAAGCTGGAAACACCATATATTTT. It is translated as CASSPQRQGFGEAGNTIYF. The V and J genes are TRBV18 and TRBJ1-3; 7 positions agree with TRBD1. V lost 1 base and J lost 2; bases outside the gene matches: 14. Germline V lookup: CDR1 KGHSH, CDR2 LQKENI. The CDR3 extends over 19 amino acids.

As concerns this clone: Distinct nucleotide sequences in the sample also encode this CDR3. The chain carries TRBV9 and TRBJ1-1; D is uncertain. The CDR3 totals 13 residues. Looked up from germline, CDR1 is SGDLS and CDR2 is YYNGEE. The V end lost 4 bases, the J end lost 2 bases, and 9 bases lay between the germline ends. The CDR3 region is CASSSYSNTEAFF. The CDR3 DNA reads TGTGCCAGCAGCTCCTACAGCAACACTGAAGCTTTCTTT.

This clone showed up just a few times. The chain links TRBV27 to TRBJ2-5; a possible D gene is TRBD1 (5 bases). The CDR3 contains 14 residues. Trimming stripped 4 bases from V and 2 bases from J, with 11 bases between. Germline assignment: CDR1 MNHEY and CDR2 SMNVEV (reference sequence). The CDR3 DNA reads TGTGCCAGCAGTTCCCCAGGGTTACAAGAGACCCAGTACTTC. It yields the protein CASSSPGLQETQYF.

This sequence joins TRBV7-9 and TRBJ2-7, with 8 nucleotides matching TRBD1. From germline, CDR1 is SEHNR and CDR2 FQNEAQ (reference sequence). V lost 5 bases, J lost 3 bases, and 6 bases stayed unmatched. The CDR3 is 14 residues long. DNA for the CDR3: TGTGCCAGCAGCCCCGGACAGGGCGACTACGAGCAGTACTTC. It specifies CASSPGQGDYEQYF.

V is TRBV15 and J is TRBJ2-3; 8 bases align to TRBD2. Germline V gives CDR1 LNHNV, CDR2 YYDKDF (reference sequence). CDR3 length equals 16 residues. With V trimmed by 4 bases and J by 5 bases, 11 bases remained unmatched. For the CDR3, the DNA is TGTGCCACCAGCATACGACTAGCGCCCGGGGGAGATACGCAGTATTTT. The encoded protein is CATSIRLAPGGDTQYF.

This chain connects TRBV6-6 to TRBJ1-5; maybe TRBD1 (6 bases). The CDR3 extends over 14 amino acids. Germline V lookup: CDR1 MNHNY, CDR2 SVGAGI (reference sequence). Trimming took off 6 bases at V and 2 bases at J, with 11 bases between the two ends. CDR3 sequence reads: CASSRDNGNQPQHF. The CDR3 DNA sequence: TGTGCCAGCAGCAGGGACAATGGCAATCAGCCCCAGCATTTT.

This clone showed up just a few times. This sequence joins TRBV18 and TRBJ1-4; TRBD1 agrees at 8 bases. Germline CDR1 and CDR2: KGHSH and LQKENI. The length of the CDR3 is 17 residues. V lost 4 bases and J lost 10; bases outside the gene matches: 17. CDR3 loop: CASSLGAGGGPEAKLFF. The CDR3 region has the DNA TGTGCCAGCTCACTCGGCGCAGGGGGCGGCCCGGAAGCAAAACTGTTTTTT.

This clone was detected a few times. The V call is TRBV18, the J call TRBJ1-2; 8 bases line up with TRBD1. Germline V gives CDR1 KGHSH, CDR2 LQKENI. With V trimmed by 4 bases and J by 4 bases, 8 bases remained unmatched. CDR3 size: 15 residues. CDR3 nucleotide sequence: TGTGCCAGCTCACAGGACAGGGATACACGCTATGGCTACACCTTC. This gives the protein CASSQDRDTRYGYTF. The full variable domain, completed using reference TRBV18 and TRBJ1-2, is NAGVMQNPRHLVRRRGQEARLRCSPMKGHSHVYWYRQLPEEGLKFMVYLQKENIIDESGMPKERFSAEFPKEGPSILRIQQVVRGDSAAYFCASSQDRDTRYGYTFGSGTRLTVV.

The chain uses TRBV19 and TRBJ2-2; perhaps TRBD2 as D (6 bases). This CDR3 region has 14 residues. From germline, CDR1 is LNHDA and CDR2 SQIVND (reference sequence). The germline V and J ends were trimmed by 1 base and 5 bases, with 8 bases remaining between them. The CDR3 sequence: CASSIAGETGELFF. The CDR3 nucleotides are TGTGCCAGTAGTATAGCGGGAGAGACCGGGGAGCTGTTTTTT. Variable domain in full (rest from reference TRBV19 and TRBJ2-2): DGGITQSPKYLFRKEGQNVTLSCEQNLNHDAMYWYRQDPGQGLRLIYYSQIVNDFQKGDIAEGYSVSREKKESFPLTVTSAQKNPTAFYLCASSIAGETGELFFGEGSRLTVL.

This clone was detected a few times. The genes are TRBV30 and TRBJ2-6; TRBD1 aligns across 8 bases. V shed 8 bases and J 0 bases; nucleotides not matched to a gene: 0. Germline lookup yields CDR1 GTSNPN and CDR2 SVGIG (reference sequence). This CDR3 is built from 13 residues. In DNA, the CDR3 is TGTGCCCAGGGGGCCTCTGGGGCCAACGTCCTGACTTTC. Translated, it gives CAQGASGANVLTF.

This clone occurred a few times. Because it lacks the conserved phenylalanine or tryptophan at the end, this CDR3 is likely a read error. The DNA is omitted, as the CDR3 cannot be located on it reliably, and the CDR3 follows TCRdb's listing. The chain joins TRBV28 to TRBJ2-7; the D call TRBD1 from the table was never checked on the DNA. With termini counted, the CDR3 has 11 amino acids. Germline lookup yields CDR1 MDHEN and CDR2 SYDVKM. CDR3 residues: CASSLGQGIIL.

The chain links TRBV6-5 to TRBJ1-5; a possible D gene is TRBD1 (6 bases). CDR1 is MNHEY and CDR2 is SVGAGI in the germline V gene. V lost 5 bases and J lost 1, with 12 bases in between. The CDR3 runs to 15 residues. CDR3 protein: CASSRNRESNQPQHF. The CDR3 DNA sequence: TGTGCCAGCAGTAGAAACAGGGAGAGCAATCAGCCCCAGCATTTT.

This chain uses TRBV9 with TRBJ2-1, with 11 bases aligning to TRBD2. This CDR3 spans 15 amino acids. The germline V gene encodes CDR1 SGDLS and CDR2 YYNGEE. Losses at the gene ends were 4 bases for V and 8 bases for J; bases not matched to a gene: 8. CDR3 nucleotides: TGTGCCAGCAGCAAAGGACTAGCGGGCAGGGATGAGCAGTTCTTC. The encoded protein is CASSKGLAGRDEQFF.